A selection of T cell receptor beta chains follows, all from one sample in a study of CD8+ T cells in alopecia areata. Generated by immunoSEQ multiplex PCR, the TCRdb table keeps only in-frame clones and is missing some. This table holds roughly 170,000 clones, about 63% found once. Here the sequenced sample was CD4+ T cells sorted from blood, taken at week 0. The source of these receptors is a human donor with alopecia areata. Each CDR3 is given with its conserved first and last residue. Fields, in order: D gene, clone size, J gene, V gene, CDR3 protein, CDR3 DNA. The D gene is left open where the match is weak. Clone size, where shown, is once, few, many, or a class for clones that have expanded.

TRBD1 | . | TRBJ2-7 | TRBV4-1 | CASSPPGQGREQYF | TGCGCCAGCAGTCCCCCGGGACAGGGGAGGGAGCAGTACTTC
TRBD2 | few | TRBJ2-1 | TRBV5-1 | CASSLVVAGFNEQFF | TGCGCCAGCAGCTTGGTAGTAGCGGGGTTCAATGAGCAGTTCTTC
. | . | TRBJ1-5 | TRBV30 | CAWSVRGLSNQPQHF | TGTGCCTGGAGTGTAAGGGGATTGAGCAATCAGCCCCAGCATTTT
TRBD1 | . | TRBJ2-1 | TRBV11-2 | CASSFVQGVGEQFF | TGTGCCAGCAGCTTTGTACAGGGGGTAGGTGAGCAGTTCTTC
. | . | TRBJ2-5 | TRBV19 | CASSISHQETQYF | TGTGCCAGTAGTATATCTCACCAAGAGACCCAGTACTTC
. | few | TRBJ2-7 | TRBV29-1 | CSVGGQSSYEQYF | TGCAGCGTGGGCGGACAGAGCTCCTACGAGCAGTACTTC
TRBD2 | . | TRBJ2-5 | TRBV29-1 | CSVEKSSGGTNQETQYF | TGCAGCGTTGAAAAGTCTAGCGGGGGGACTAACCAAGAGACCCAGTACTTC
. | few | TRBJ2-3 | TRBV19 | CASSSGRVTDTQYF | TGTGCCAGTAGTTCGGGGCGAGTCACAGATACGCAGTATTTT
. | . | TRBJ2-7 | TRBV29-1 | CSVGTMTYEQYF | TGCAGCGTTGGGACAATGACCTACGAGCAGTACTTC
. | few | TRBJ1-2 | TRBV29-1 | CSVEDLRSRGYTF | TGCAGCGTTGAAGATCTTAGGAGTCGTGGCTACACCTTC
. | . | TRBJ2-2 | TRBV14 | CASSQQGSTGELFF | TGTGCCAGCAGCCAACAGGGATCAACCGGGGAGCTGTTTTTT
. | . | TRBJ1-3 | TRBV23-1 | CASSYGWEDGNTIYF | TGCGCCAGCAGTTACGGCTGGGAGGACGGAAACACCATATATTTT
TRBD1 | . | TRBJ1-2 | TRBV30 | CAWRVLGQGGGYTF | TGTGCCTGGAGGGTTCTTGGACAGGGTGGCGGCTACACCTTC
. | few | TRBJ1-2 | TRBV19 | CASSGGGYTF | TGTGCCAGTAGCGGAGGGGGCTACACCTTC
. | few | TRBJ2-4 | TRBV2 | CASSEGGGWQYF | TGTGCCAGCAGTGAAGGGGGCGGGTGGCAGTACTTC
. | . | TRBJ1-5 | TRBV2 | CASSGSREGLDQPQHF | TGTGCCAGCAGTGGATCTCGGGAGGGGCTGGATCAGCCCCAGCATTTT
. | . | TRBJ2-7 | TRBV5-1 | CASSFGPGGVQEQYF | .
TRBD1 | few | TRBJ1-5 | TRBV29-1 | CSAGQVNQPQHF | TGCAGCGCGGGACAGGTCAATCAGCCCCAGCATTTT
. | . | TRBJ2-1 | TRBV9 | CASSVLWVPGNEQFF | TGTGCCAGCAGCGTATTATGGGTACCTGGGAATGAGCAGTTCTTC
TRBD1 | . | TRBJ1-1 | TRBV9 | CASSVEPGGTEAFF | TGTGCCAGCAGCGTAGAACCAGGGGGCACTGAAGCTTTCTTT
. | . | TRBJ2-7 | TRBV7-9 | CASSTDTNEQYF | TGTGCCAGCAGCACAGACACCAACGAGCAGTACTTC
. | . | TRBJ1-1 | TRBV18 | CASSRPKDTEAFF | TGTGCCAGCTCACGGCCGAAGGACACTGAAGCTTTCTTT
. | . | TRBJ2-3 | TRBV5-1 | CASSFPDTDTQYF | TGCGCCAGCAGCTTCCCAGACACAGATACGCAGTATTTT
. | . | TRBJ1-5 | TRBV28 | CASSLSTIEEGQPQHF | TGTGCCAGCAGTTTATCCACCATAGAGGAAGGTCAGCCCCAGCATTTT
. | few | TRBJ2-7 | TRBV6-5 | CASSSGSWEQYF | TGTGCCAGCAGTTCGGGGAGTTGGGAGCAGTACTTC
TRBD2 | . | TRBJ2-7 | TRBV5-4 | CASSIQRGAHEQYF | TGTGCCAGCAGCATCCAGCGGGGGGCTCATGAGCAGTACTTC
. | . | TRBJ2-1 | TRBV19 | CASSIDPGQYNEQFF | TGTGCCAGTAGTATAGACCCTGGACAGTACAATGAGCAGTTCTTC
. | . | TRBJ1-6 | TRBV25-1 | CASSQQGRTSPLHF | TGTGCCAGCAGTCAACAGGGCAGGACTTCACCCCTCCACTTT
TRBD1 | . | TRBJ1-5 | TRBV7-9 | CASSPGTGNQPQHF | TGTGCCAGCAGCCCCGGGACAGGCAATCAGCCCCAGCATTTT
TRBD1 | few | TRBJ2-2 | TRBV2 | CASTNVQGTGELFF | TGTGCCAGCACGAATGTACAGGGGACCGGGGAGCTGTTTTTT
TRBD1 | . | TRBJ2-3 | TRBV29-1 | CSVAGTGSTDTQYF | TGCAGCGTCGCCGGGACAGGGTCTACAGATACGCAGTATTTT
. | . | TRBJ2-5 | TRBV4-2 | CASSPSGGQETQYF | TGTGCCAGCAGCCCCAGCGGAGGGCAAGAGACCCAGTACTTC
. | . | TRBJ1-5 | TRBV12-5 | CASGLGRVSNQPQHF | TGTGCTAGTGGTTTGGGCAGGGTCAGCAATCAGCCCCAGCATTTT